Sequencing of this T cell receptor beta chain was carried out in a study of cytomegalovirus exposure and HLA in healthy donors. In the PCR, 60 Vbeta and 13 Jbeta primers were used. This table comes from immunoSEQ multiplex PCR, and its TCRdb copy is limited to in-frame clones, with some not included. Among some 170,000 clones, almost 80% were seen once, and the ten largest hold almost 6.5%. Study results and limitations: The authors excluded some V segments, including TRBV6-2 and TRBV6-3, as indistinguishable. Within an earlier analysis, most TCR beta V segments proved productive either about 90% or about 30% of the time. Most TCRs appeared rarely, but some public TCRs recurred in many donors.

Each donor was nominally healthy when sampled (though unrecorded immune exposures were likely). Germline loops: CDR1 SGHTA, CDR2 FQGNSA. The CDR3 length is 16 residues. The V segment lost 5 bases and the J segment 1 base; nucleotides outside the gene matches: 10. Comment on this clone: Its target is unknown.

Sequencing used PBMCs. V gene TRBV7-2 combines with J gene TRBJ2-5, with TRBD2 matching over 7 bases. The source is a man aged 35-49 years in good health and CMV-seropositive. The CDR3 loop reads CASSSGITSSQETQYF. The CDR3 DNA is TGTGCCAGCAGCAGCGGGATAACCTCCTCCCAAGAGACCCAGTACTTC.